This T cell receptor (beta chain) was sequenced in a study of blood T cells in healthy people across ages. PCR was performed a second time for roughly 7 to 11 cycles using a sample-barcoded 5' primer and a J-beta primer mix. The template-switch adaptor, which had 12 random nucleotides, put a tag on each cDNA molecule. Each of the samples gave a minimum of 2.5 million paired-end reads that contained CDR3. MiXCR was run by TCRdb on the 5' RACE reads, yielding one entry per CDR3 protein. The profile shows 1.5 million to 2 million distinct CDR3 sequences, almost 35% of them singletons. Findings of the study overall: Estimated diversity across one million T cells was deemed an underestimate. Diversity of TCR beta per million T cells declined in a roughly linear way with age.

At least ten counts were recorded for this clonotype. Its antigen is as yet unknown. A junction boundary mismatches the germline segment, possibly from a read error. CDR3 size: 13 residues. This TCR was recovered from a woman aged 25 to 39 in good health. The chain employs TRBV12-3 or TRBV12-4 and TRBJ2-7; D call uncertain. Sequenced sample: blood. The CDR3 sequence is CASSLASAYEQYF. The DNA for the CDR3 is TGCGCCAGCAGCTTGGCCTCGGCCTACGAGCAGTACTTC.